Following are 14 T cell receptor beta chains from one sample sequenced in a study of shared clonotypes between healthy human individuals. TCRdb's table, derived via immunoSEQ multiplex PCR, lists solely in-frame clones and lacks some. The table shows 2 million to 2.5 million clones, with more than 90% occurring only once. Sequencing used naive CD4+ T cells sorted from blood. Described subset: CD45RA+ positively selected. Every receptor here comes from a man younger than 35 in good health.

With respect to this clone: An end of the junction differs from the germline gene, which may be a read error. CDR3 region: CASSQGGRGTDTQYF. Here the CDR3 DNA reads TGCGCCAGCAGCCAAGGTGGCAGGGGCACGGATACGCAGTATTTT. The genes are TRBV4-3 and TRBJ2-3; perhaps TRBD1 as D (6 bases). Germline lookup yields CDR1 LGHNA and CDR2 YSLEER. This CDR3 is built from 15 residues.

The chain has TRBV18 and TRBJ2-7; tentative D call: TRBD1 (6 bases). The CDR3 spans 15 residues. Germline loops: CDR1 KGHSH, CDR2 LQKENI. Trimming took 3 bases from V and 2 from J, leaving 14 bases between them. CDR3 region: CASSPSGQGAYEQYF. CDR3 sequence (DNA): TGTGCCAGCTCACCGTCGGGACAAGGAGCCTACGAGCAGTACTTC.

The chain carries TRBV7-2 and TRBJ2-3; unclear D gene. There are 13 residues in the CDR3. Germline CDR1 SGHTA, CDR2 FQGNSA. V shed 2 bases and J shed 0 bases, with 3 bases lying between them. CDR3 coding DNA: TGTGCCAGCAGCTTATACAGCACAGATACGCAGTATTTT. This codes for CASSLYSTDTQYF.

In its sample, this clone was seen once. Other DNA variants within this sample encode the same CDR3. The rearrangement uses TRBV4-3 and TRBJ2-7, with 10 bases identical to TRBD2. V was clipped by 4 bases and J by 4 bases; unmatched bases: 7. The CDR3 spans 15 residues. Per the germline V gene, CDR1 is LGHNA and CDR2 is YSLEER. CDR3 bases: TGCGCCAGCAGCCGAGTAGCGGGGGGAATTTACGAGCAGTACTTC. Residues: CASSRVAGGIYEQYF.

The V gene is TRBV5-5, the J gene TRBJ1-1, with 8 positions matching TRBD1. Germline trimming cut 5 bases from V and 5 bases from J; bases unmatched to any gene: 5. This CDR3 contains 13 residues. Germline assignment: CDR1 SGHKS and CDR2 YYEKEE (reference sequence). The CDR3 DNA is TGTGCCAGCAGAAACACAGGGGGGACTGAAGCTTTCTTT. Protein sequence: CASRNTGGTEAFF.

The chain couples TRBV5-1 to TRBJ1-2, with TRBD1 as a possible D gene (6 bases). The V end lost 4 bases, the J end lost 7 bases, and 23 bases lay between the germline ends. The CDR3 is made up of 16 amino acids. CDR1 is SGHRS and CDR2 is YFSETQ in the germline V gene. CDR3 loop: CASSPGQPGQSPGYTF. DNA of the CDR3: TGCGCCAGCAGCCCCGGACAGCCCGGGCAATCCCCTGGCTACACCTTC.

The chain is built from TRBV18 and TRBJ2-7; D possibly matches TRBD1 or TRBD2 (5 bases each). Trimming left V 3 bases short and J 0 bases short, with 12 bases between. This CDR3 region has 15 residues. Germline values: CDR1 KGHSH, CDR2 LQKENI. The CDR3 bases are TGTGCCAGCTCACCCGGGACCTTGAGCTCCTACGAGCAGTACTTC. Protein sequence: CASSPGTLSSYEQYF.

A remark on this clone: Other DNA sequences of this sample code for an identical CDR3. This rearrangement joins TRBV11-2 to TRBJ2-7; D uncertain. The V end lost 0 bases, the J end lost 4 bases, and 4 bases lay between the germline ends. Germline values: CDR1 SGHAT, CDR2 FQNNGV. This CDR3 is 12 amino acids long. The chain's CDR3 is CASSLDGYEQYF. CDR3 DNA sequence: TGTGCCAGCAGCTTAGATGGGTACGAGCAGTACTTC.

The V and J genes are TRBV30 and TRBJ2-7, with 7 bases fitting TRBD1. This CDR3 region has 11 residues. Germline values: CDR1 GTSNPN, CDR2 SVGIG (reference sequence). After removal of 5 bases from V and 5 bases from J, the junction contained 3 bases not matched to a gene. The CDR3 nucleotides read TGTGCCTGGGACAGGGACCACGAGCAGTACTTC. Its translation is CAWDRDHEQYF.

The chain uses TRBV15 and TRBJ2-1; 7 positions match TRBD2. CDR3 length: 17 amino acids. The germline V gene has CDR1 LNHNV and CDR2 YYDKDF (reference sequence). V trimming: 0 bases; J trimming: 3 bases; junction bases outside the gene matches: 8. The CDR3 nucleotides are TGTGCCACCAGCAGAGATCTCTCAACGGGAGGCTACAATGAGCAGTTCTTC. Translated: CATSRDLSTGGYNEQFF.

CDR3 sequence reads: CAISDVSGTGTDTQYF. The CDR3 bases are TGTGCCATCAGTGACGTTAGCGGGACTGGCACAGATACGCAGTATTTT. The V gene is TRBV10-3, the J gene TRBJ2-3, with 8 bases fitting TRBD2. The CDR3 spans 16 residues. Losses at the gene ends were 3 bases for V and 1 base for J; bases not matched to a gene: 6. The germline CDR1 and CDR2 sequences are ENHRY and SYGVKD.

This CDR3 is CASSPSGQVTYEQYF. The CDR3 bases are TGTGCCAGTAGCCCCTCGGGACAGGTAACCTACGAGCAGTACTTC. The chain couples TRBV19 to TRBJ2-7; TRBD1 matches 8 bases. Trimming cost V 6 bases and J 2 bases; bases outside gene matches: 9. Per germline, CDR1 LNHDA and CDR2 SQIVND (reference sequence). The CDR3 consists of 15 residues.

The CDR3 sequence: CAINPSGGSSYNEQFF. The CDR3, as DNA: TGTGCCATCAACCCTTCAGGGGGGAGCTCCTACAATGAGCAGTTCTTC. V and J are TRBV10-3 and TRBJ2-1; weak D call: TRBD1 (7 bases). V lost 7 bases and J 0 bases, leaving 16 bases between the germline ends. Germline V gene sequence: CDR1 ENHRY, CDR2 SYGVKD. This CDR3 has 16 residues.

The chain links TRBV5-1 to TRBJ2-7, with 10 bases identical to TRBD1. Trimming took 6 bases from V and 7 from J; bases not matched to a gene: 10. The CDR3 contains 14 residues. Looked up from germline, CDR1 is SGHRS and CDR2 is YFSETQ. CDR3 bases: TGCGCCAGCAAACAGGGGACAGGGGCAGGGGAGCAGTACTTC. Translating it yields CASKQGTGAGEQYF.